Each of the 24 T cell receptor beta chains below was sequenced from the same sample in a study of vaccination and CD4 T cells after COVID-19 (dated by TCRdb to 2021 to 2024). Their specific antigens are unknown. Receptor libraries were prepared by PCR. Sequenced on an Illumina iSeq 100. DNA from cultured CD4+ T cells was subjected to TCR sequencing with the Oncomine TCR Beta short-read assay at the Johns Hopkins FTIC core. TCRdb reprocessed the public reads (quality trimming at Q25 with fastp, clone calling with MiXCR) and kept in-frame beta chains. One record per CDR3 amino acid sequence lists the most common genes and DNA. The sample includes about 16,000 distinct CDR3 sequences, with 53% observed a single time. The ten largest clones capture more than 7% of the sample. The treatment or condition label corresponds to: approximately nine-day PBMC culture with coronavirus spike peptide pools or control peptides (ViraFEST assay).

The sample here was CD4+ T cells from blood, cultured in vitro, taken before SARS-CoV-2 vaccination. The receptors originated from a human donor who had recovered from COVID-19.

CDR3 in amino acids: CASSSYLQGSASYEQYF. The DNA of the CDR3 is TGTGCCAGCAGCTCGTACCTACAGGGGTCCGCCTCCTACGAGCAGTACTTC. This rearrangement joins TRBV11-1 to TRBJ2-7; TRBD1 agrees at 7 bases. This CDR3 region has 17 residues. Germline V lookup: CDR1 SGHAT, CDR2 FQDESV (reference sequence). The J segment lost 0 bases and the V segment lost 4 bases, leaving 12 bases of the junction unmatched.

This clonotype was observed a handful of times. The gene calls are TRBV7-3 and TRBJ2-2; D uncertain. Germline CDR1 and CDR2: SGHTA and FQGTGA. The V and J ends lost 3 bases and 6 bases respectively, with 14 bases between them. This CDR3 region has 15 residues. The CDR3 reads CASSFGQLPSGELFF. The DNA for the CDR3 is TGTGCCAGCAGCTTTGGGCAGCTTCCGTCCGGGGAGCTGTTTTTT.

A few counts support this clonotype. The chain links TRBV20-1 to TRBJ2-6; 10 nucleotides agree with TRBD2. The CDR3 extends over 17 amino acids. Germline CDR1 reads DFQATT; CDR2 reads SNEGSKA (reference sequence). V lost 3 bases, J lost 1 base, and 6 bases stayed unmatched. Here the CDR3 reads CSASIGTSASGANVLTF. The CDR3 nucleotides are TGCAGTGCTAGCATAGGGACTAGCGCGTCTGGGGCCAACGTCCTGACTTTC.

The CDR3 DNA reads TGTGCCAGCAGCTCGAGGCGACAGGGGATCAACGAGCAGTACTTC. It encodes CASSSRRQGINEQYF. The J gene is TRBJ2-7, the V gene TRBV7-8, with TRBD1 matching over 8 bases. The CDR3 is 15 residues long. CDR1 and CDR2 (germline): SGHVS, FQNEAQ. Losses at the gene ends were 4 bases for V and 5 bases for J; bases not matched to a gene: 10.

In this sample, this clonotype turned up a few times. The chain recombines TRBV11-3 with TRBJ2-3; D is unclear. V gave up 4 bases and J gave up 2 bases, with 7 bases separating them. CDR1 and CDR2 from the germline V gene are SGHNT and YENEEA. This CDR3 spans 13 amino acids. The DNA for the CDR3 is TGTGCCAGCAGCTGGACGAACACAGATACGCAGTATTTT. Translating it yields CASSWTNTDTQYF. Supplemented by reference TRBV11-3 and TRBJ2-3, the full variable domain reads EAGVVQSPRYKIIEKKQPVAFWCNPISGHNTLYWYLQNLGQGPELLIRYENEEAVDDSQLPKDRFSAERLKGVDSTLKIQPAELGDSAVYLCASSWTNTDTQYFGPGTRLTVL.

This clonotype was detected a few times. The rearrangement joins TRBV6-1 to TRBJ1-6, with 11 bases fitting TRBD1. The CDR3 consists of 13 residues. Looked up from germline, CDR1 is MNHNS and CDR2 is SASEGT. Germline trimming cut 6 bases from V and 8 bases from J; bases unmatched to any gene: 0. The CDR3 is CASRGQGDSPLHF. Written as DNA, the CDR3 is TGTGCCAGCAGGGGACAGGGGGATTCACCCCTCCACTTT.

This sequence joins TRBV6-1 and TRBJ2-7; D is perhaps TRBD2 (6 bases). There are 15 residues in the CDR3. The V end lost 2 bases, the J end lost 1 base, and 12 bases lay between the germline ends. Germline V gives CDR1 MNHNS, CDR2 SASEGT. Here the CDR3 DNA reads TGTGCCAGCAGTGAATGGGGCGGGGCTTCCTACGAGCAGTACTTC. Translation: CASSEWGGASYEQYF.

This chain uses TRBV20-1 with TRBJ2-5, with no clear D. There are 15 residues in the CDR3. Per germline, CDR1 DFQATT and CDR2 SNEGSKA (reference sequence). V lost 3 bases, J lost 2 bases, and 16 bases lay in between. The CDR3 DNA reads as TGCAGTGCTAGTGGTCCGCTGCTGGGGCAAGAGACCCAGTACTTC. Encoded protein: CSASGPLLGQETQYF.

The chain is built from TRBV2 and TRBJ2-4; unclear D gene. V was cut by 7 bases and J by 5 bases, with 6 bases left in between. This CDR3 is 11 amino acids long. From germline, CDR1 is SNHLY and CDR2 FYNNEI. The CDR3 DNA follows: TGTGCCAGCACTCGGGAAAACATTCAGTACTTC. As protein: CASTRENIQYF.

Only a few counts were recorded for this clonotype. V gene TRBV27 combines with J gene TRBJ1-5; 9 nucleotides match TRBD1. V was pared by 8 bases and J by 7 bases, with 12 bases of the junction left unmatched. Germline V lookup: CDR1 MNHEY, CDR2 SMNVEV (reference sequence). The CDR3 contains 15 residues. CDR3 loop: CASPGTGRLIQPQHF. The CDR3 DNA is TGTGCCAGCCCCGGGACAGGGCGCCTGATACAGCCCCAGCATTTT.

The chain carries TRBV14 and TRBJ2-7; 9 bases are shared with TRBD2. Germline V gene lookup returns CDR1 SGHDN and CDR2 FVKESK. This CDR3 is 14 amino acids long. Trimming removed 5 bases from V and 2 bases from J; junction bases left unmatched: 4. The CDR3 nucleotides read TGTGCCAGCAGCTGGACTAGCGTCGCCTACGAGCAGTACTTC. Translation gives CASSWTSVAYEQYF.

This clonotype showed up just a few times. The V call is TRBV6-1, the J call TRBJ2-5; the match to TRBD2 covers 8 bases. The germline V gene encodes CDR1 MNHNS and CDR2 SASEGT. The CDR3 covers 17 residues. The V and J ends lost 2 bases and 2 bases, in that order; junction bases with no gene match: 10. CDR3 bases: TGTGCCAGCAGTGAAATGTTTAGGACTAGCCAACAAGAGACCCAGTACTTC. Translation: CASSEMFRTSQQETQYF.

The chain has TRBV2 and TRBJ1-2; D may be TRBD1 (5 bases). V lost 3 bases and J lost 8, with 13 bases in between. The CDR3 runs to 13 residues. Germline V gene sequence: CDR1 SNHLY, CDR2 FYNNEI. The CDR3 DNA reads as TGTGCCAGCAGTGACAGGGACCTAAGCGGCTACACCTTC. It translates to CASSDRDLSGYTF. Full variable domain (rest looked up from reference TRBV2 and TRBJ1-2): EPEVTQTPSHQVTQMGQEVILRCVPISNHLYFYWYRQILGQKVEFLVSFYNNEISEKSEIFDDQFSVERPDGSNFTLKIRSTKLEDSAMYFCASSDRDLSGYTFGSGTRLTVV.

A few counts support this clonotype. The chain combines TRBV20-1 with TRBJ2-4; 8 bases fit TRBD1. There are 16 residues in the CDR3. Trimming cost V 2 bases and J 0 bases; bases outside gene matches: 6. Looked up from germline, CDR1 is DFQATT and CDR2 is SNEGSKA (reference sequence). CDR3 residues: CSARSDRGLAKNIQYF. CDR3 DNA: TGCAGTGCTAGATCTGACAGGGGCCTAGCCAAAAACATTCAGTACTTC.

CDR3 region: CASSELYFGKNLSYNEQFF. In DNA, the CDR3 is TGTGCCAGCAGTGAATTATATTTCGGCAAAAATCTCTCCTACAATGAGCAGTTCTTC. The genes are TRBV25-1 and TRBJ2-1; no definite D call. V was clipped by 1 base and J by 0 bases, with 19 bases between them. Looked up from germline, CDR1 is MGHDK and CDR2 is SYGVNS. The length of the CDR3 is 19 residues.

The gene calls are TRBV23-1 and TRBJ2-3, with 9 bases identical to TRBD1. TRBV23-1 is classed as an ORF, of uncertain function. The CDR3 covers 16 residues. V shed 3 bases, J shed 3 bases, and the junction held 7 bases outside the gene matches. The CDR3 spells CASSHQQGAGTDTQYF. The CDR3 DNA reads TGCGCCAGCAGTCACCAACAGGGGGCTGGTACAGATACGCAGTATTTT.

CDR3 sequence reads: CASSYSPRSGYTF. The CDR3 DNA reads TGTGCCAGCAGTTACTCCCCAAGATCTGGCTACACCTTC. The chain has TRBV6-5 and TRBJ1-2; no firm D call. V was cut by 0 bases and J by 7 bases, with 9 bases left in between. This CDR3 is built from 13 residues. Germline V gene lookup returns CDR1 MNHEY and CDR2 SVGAGI.

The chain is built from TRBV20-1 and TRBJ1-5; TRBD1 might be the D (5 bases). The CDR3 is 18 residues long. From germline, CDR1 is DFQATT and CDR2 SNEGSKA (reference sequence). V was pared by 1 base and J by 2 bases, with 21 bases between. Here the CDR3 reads CSARVQGRNTAGNQPQHF. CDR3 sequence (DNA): TGCAGTGCTAGAGTTCAGGGCAGGAATACAGCGGGCAATCAGCCCCAGCATTTT.

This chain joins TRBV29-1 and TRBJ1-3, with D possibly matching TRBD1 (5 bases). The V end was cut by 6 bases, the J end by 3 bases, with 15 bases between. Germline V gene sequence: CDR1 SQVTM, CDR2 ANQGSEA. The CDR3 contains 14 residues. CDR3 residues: CSVGGGGRGNTIYF. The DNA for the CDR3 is TGCAGCGTCGGGGGAGGAGGGCGTGGAAACACCATATATTTT.

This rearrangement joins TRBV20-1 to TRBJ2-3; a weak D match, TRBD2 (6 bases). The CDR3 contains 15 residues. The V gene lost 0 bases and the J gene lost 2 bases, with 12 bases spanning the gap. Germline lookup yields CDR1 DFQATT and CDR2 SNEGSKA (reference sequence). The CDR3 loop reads CSARDWTTPTDTQYF. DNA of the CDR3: TGCAGTGCTAGAGATTGGACTACCCCCACAGATACGCAGTATTTT.

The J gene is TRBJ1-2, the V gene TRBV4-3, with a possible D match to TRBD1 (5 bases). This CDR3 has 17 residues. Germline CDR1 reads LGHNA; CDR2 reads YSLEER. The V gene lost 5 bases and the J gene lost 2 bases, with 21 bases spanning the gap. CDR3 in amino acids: CASSSNSGQGFNYGYTF. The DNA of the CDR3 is TGCGCCAGCAGCTCCAACAGCGGACAAGGCTTCAACTATGGCTACACCTTC.

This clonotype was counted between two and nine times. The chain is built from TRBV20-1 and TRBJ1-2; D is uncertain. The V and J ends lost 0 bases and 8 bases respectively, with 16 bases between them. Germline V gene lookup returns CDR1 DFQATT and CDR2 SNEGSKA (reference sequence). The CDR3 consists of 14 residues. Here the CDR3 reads CSARDQGRASGYTF. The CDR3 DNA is TGCAGTGCTAGAGATCAAGGGAGGGCGTCAGGCTACACCTTC.

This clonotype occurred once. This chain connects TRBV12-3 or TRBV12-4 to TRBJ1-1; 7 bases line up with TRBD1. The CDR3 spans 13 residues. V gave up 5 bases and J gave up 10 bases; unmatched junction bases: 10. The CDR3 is CASSTGQVGGAFF. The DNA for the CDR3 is TGTGCCAGCAGTACCGGACAGGTGGGAGGAGCTTTCTTT.

In DNA, the CDR3 is TGCGCCAGCAGCTTGCTTCAGTCCAACACCGGGGAGCTGTTTTTT. Translating it yields CASSLLQSNTGELFF. This sequence joins TRBV5-1 and TRBJ2-2; D is uncertain. This CDR3 comprises 15 residues. Germline V gene lookup returns CDR1 SGHRS and CDR2 YFSETQ. Trimming removed 1 base from V and 2 bases from J, with 9 bases in between.